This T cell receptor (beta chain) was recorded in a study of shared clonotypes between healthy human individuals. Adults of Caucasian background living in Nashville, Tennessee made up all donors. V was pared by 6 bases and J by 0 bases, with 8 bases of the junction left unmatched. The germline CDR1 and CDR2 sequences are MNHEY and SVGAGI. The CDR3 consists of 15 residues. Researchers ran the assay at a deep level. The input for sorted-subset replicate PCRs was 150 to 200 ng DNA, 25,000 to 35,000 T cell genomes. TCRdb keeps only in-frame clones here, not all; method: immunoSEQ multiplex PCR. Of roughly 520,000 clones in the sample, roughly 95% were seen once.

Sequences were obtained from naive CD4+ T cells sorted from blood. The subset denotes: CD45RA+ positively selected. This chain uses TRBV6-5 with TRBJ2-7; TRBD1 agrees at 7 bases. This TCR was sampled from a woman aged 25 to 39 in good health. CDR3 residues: CASRPGTASSYEQYF. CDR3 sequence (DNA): TGTGCCAGCAGACCCGGGACAGCAAGCTCCTACGAGCAGTACTTC.